The 31 T cell receptor beta chains reported below all come from one sample, sequenced in a study of beta chain features in type 1 diabetes. Of the isolated RNA, all was reverse transcribed, and so the sequenced material was expressed TCRB transcripts. Produced via immunoSEQ multiplex PCR; TCRdb's table is partial and in-frame only. The sample holds 900,000 or so clones; roughly 16% are singletons and the top ten take 0.023%. What was sequenced was naive CD4+ T cells from blood. The receptor source for this set is a woman under 30 in good health.

The chain combines TRBV19 with TRBJ2-1; 7 nucleotides agree with TRBD1. Germline V gene sequence: CDR1 LNHDA, CDR2 SQIVND (reference sequence). With 4 bases clipped from V and 9 bases from J, the junction kept 12 bases outside the gene matches. This CDR3 has 15 residues. CDR3 sequence: CASSNPRRGYREQFF. The DNA for the CDR3 is TGTGCCAGTAGTAATCCCCGCAGGGGGTACCGTGAGCAGTTCTTC.

This rearrangement joins TRBV5-1 to TRBJ2-3, with 11 bases fitting TRBD1. The CDR3 is 14 residues long. The V gene end was trimmed by 6 bases and the J gene end by 6 bases; junction bases not matched to a gene: 6. Germline V gives CDR1 SGHRS, CDR2 YFSETQ. DNA for the CDR3: TGCGCCAGCACCGGGACAGGGGGGTCGGATACGCAGTATTTT. Its protein is CASTGTGGSDTQYF.

V and J are TRBV2 and TRBJ2-3; tentative D call: TRBD2 (6 bases). This CDR3 spans 16 amino acids. Trimming took off 11 bases at V and 0 bases at J, with 21 bases between the two ends. Germline-derived CDR1 and CDR2 are SNHLY and FYNNEI. This CDR3 reads CASRWRGRTSTDTQYF. CDR3 nucleotides: TGTGCCTCTCGCTGGCGGGGAAGGACCAGCACAGATACGCAGTATTTT.

V usage is TRBV10-3 and J usage is TRBJ2-2; 7 bases map to TRBD1. Germline assignment: CDR1 ENHRY and CDR2 SYGVKD. V lost 5 bases to trimming and J lost 3 bases; unmatched junction nucleotides: 3. The CDR3 contains 14 residues. The CDR3 here is CAISWTGDTGELFF. CDR3 nucleotide sequence: TGTGCCATCAGTTGGACAGGTGACACCGGGGAGCTGTTTTTT.

Details on this clone: Other DNA sequences from this sample encode an identical CDR3 as well. V gene TRBV18 combines with J gene TRBJ2-7; TRBD2 matches 14 bases. The CDR3 contains 16 residues. V lost 0 bases to trimming and J lost 4 bases; unmatched junction nucleotides: 2. The germline gives CDR1 KGHSH, CDR2 LQKENI. CDR3 sequence: CASSPPGLAGVYEQYF. The CDR3 nucleotides are TGTGCCAGCTCACCACCGGGACTAGCGGGAGTATACGAGCAGTACTTC.

V gene TRBV2 combines with J gene TRBJ2-3, with a possible D match to TRBD1 (6 bases). The CDR3 totals 12 residues. The germline V gene has CDR1 SNHLY and CDR2 FYNNEI. V lost 7 bases, J lost 5 bases, and 10 bases lay in between. The chain's CDR3 is CASTSRGDTQYF. In nucleotides, the CDR3 is TGTGCCAGCACTTCCAGGGGAGATACGCAGTATTTT.

V usage is TRBV7-9 and J usage is TRBJ2-3; TRBD1 matches at 12 bases. Germline V lookup: CDR1 SEHNR, CDR2 FQNEAQ (reference sequence). CDR3 length: 15 amino acids. With V trimmed by 10 bases and J by 4 bases, 9 bases remained unmatched. CDR3 nucleotide sequence: TGTGCCACCACGCCAGGGACAGGGGGCGCAGATACGCAGTATTTT. Translating it yields CATTPGTGGADTQYF.

In DNA, the CDR3 is TGTGCCAGCAGTGGGGTACCGAACACTGAAGCTTTCTTT. Protein: CASSGVPNTEAFF. The chain recombines TRBV2 with TRBJ1-1; D is unresolved. The V end lost 4 bases, the J end lost 1 base, and 7 bases lay between the germline ends. Germline values: CDR1 SNHLY, CDR2 FYNNEI. This CDR3 comprises 13 residues.

This clone was observed a few times. Written as DNA, the CDR3 is TGTGCCAGCAGCTACAGGGGGCCGGACACCGGGGAGCTGTTTTTT. It specifies CASSYRGPDTGELFF. The chain combines TRBV11-2 with TRBJ2-2, with 9 bases identical to TRBD1. The CDR3 is 15 amino acids. V was pared by 4 bases and J by 3 bases, with 3 bases of the junction left unmatched. The germline gives CDR1 SGHAT, CDR2 FQNNGV. The full variable domain, in which reference TRBV11-2 and TRBJ2-2 provide the parts outside the CDR3, is EAGVAQSPRYKIIEKRQSVAFWCNPISGHATLYWYQQILGQGPKLLIQFQNNGVVDDSQLPKDRFSAERLKGVDSTLKIQPAKLEDSAVYLCASSYRGPDTGELFFGEGSRLTVL.

This clone has more than one count but fewer than ten. J is TRBJ2-2 and V is TRBV28; the D gene could be TRBD1 or TRBD2 (5 bases each). CDR1 is MDHEN, CDR2 SYDVKM, per germline. There are 15 residues in the CDR3. V shed 4 bases and J shed 7 bases, with 16 bases lying between them. The CDR3 DNA sequence: TGTGCCAGCAGTTCCGCCGGGGCCGGCGACGGGGAGCTGTTTTTT. The encoded protein is CASSSAGAGDGELFF.

In this sample, this clone turned up a few times. The chain carries TRBV10-3 and TRBJ2-7, with D possibly matching TRBD2 (5 bases). Looked up from germline, CDR1 is ENHRY and CDR2 is SYGVKD. The CDR3 consists of 15 residues. Trimming removed 6 bases from V and 3 bases from J, with 18 bases in between. The CDR3 loop reads CAIRGNYEGNYEQYF. The CDR3 DNA sequence: TGTGCCATCAGAGGGAATTATGAGGGTAACTACGAGCAGTACTTC.

This clone was found a few times. The chain joins TRBV7-8 to TRBJ2-1; 9 nucleotides match TRBD1. CDR3 length: 14 residues. Trimming took 2 bases from V and 8 from J; bases not matched to a gene: 4. Germline V gene sequence: CDR1 SGHVS, CDR2 FQNEAQ. The CDR3 region is CASSLKRTGDEQFF. In nucleotides, the CDR3 is TGTGCCAGCAGCTTAAAACGGACAGGGGATGAGCAGTTCTTC. The full variable domain, its missing parts supplied by reference TRBV7-8 and TRBJ2-1, is GAGVSQSPRYKVAKRGQDVALRCDPISGHVSLFWYQQALGQGPEFLTYFQNEAQLDKSGLPSDRFFAERPEGSVSTLKIQRTQQEDSAVYLCASSLKRTGDEQFFGPGTRLTVL.

The J gene is TRBJ1-1, the V gene TRBV25-1; 8 bases are a match to TRBD1. There are 13 residues in the CDR3. Germline CDR1 is MGHDK and CDR2 is SYGVNS. J lost 0 bases, V lost 6 bases, and 0 bases had no gene match. CDR3 DNA sequence: TGTGCCAGCAGGGACAGGGTGAACACTGAAGCTTTCTTT. Its translation is CASRDRVNTEAFF.

This clone was seen more than once but under ten times. The CDR3 protein is CASSLLAGGPGTGELFF. Here the CDR3 DNA reads TGTGCCAGCAGCTTACTAGCGGGAGGGCCAGGAACCGGGGAGCTGTTTTTT. This chain joins TRBV7-6 and TRBJ2-2; 12 positions agree with TRBD2. The CDR3 consists of 17 residues. Germline V gene data show CDR1 as SGHVS and CDR2 as FNYEAQ. V gave up 2 bases and J gave up 5 bases; unmatched junction bases: 6.

This clone appeared a few times. The CDR3 nucleotides are TGTGCCAGCAGCTTGGAGGTACCTAATGAGCAGTTCTTC. Protein product: CASSLEVPNEQFF. The V gene is TRBV7-6, the J gene TRBJ2-1; tentatively, D is TRBD2 (5 bases). Germline assignment: CDR1 SGHVS and CDR2 FNYEAQ. This CDR3 has 13 residues. The V and J ends lost 3 bases and 7 bases respectively, with 10 bases between them.

This clone was detected ten times or more. The same CDR3 is also encoded by other DNA sequences in this sample. The rearrangement uses TRBV7-2 and TRBJ2-7; 7 bases line up with TRBD2. With V trimmed by 5 bases and J by 2 bases, 3 bases remained unmatched. This CDR3 is built from 13 residues. The germline V gene encodes CDR1 SGHTA and CDR2 FQGNSA. This CDR3 reads CASSLGLAYEQYF. The CDR3 coding sequence is TGTGCCAGCAGCCTAGGACTAGCCTACGAGCAGTACTTC.

This clone has only a few counts. J is TRBJ2-1 and V is TRBV5-1; 11 positions match TRBD2. This CDR3 comprises 15 residues. V lost 0 bases and J lost 8; bases outside the gene matches: 4. The germline CDR1 and CDR2 sequences are SGHRS and YFSETQ. The CDR3 DNA follows: TGCGCCAGCAGCTTGGCTAGCGGGAGGATCTATGAGCAGTTCTTC. Its protein product is CASSLASGRIYEQFF.

This clone appeared a few times. The gene calls are TRBV7-9 and TRBJ2-4; TRBD2 agrees at 10 bases. The CDR3 is 15 residues long. The germline CDR1 and CDR2 sequences are SEHNR and FQNEAQ (reference sequence). Trimming removed 5 bases from V and 7 bases from J; junction bases left unmatched: 8. CDR3 residues: CASSPSGSGENIQYF. The CDR3 coding sequence is TGTGCCAGCAGCCCTAGCGGGAGCGGGGAGAACATTCAGTACTTC.

The genes are TRBV21-1 and TRBJ2-5; the D call TRBD2 from the table was never checked on the DNA. TRBV21-1 is flagged as a pseudogene. The CDR3 is made up of 15 amino acids. CDR3: CASSKGRRPQETQYF. Here the CDR3 DNA reads TGTGCCAGCAGCAAAGGGCGGAGGCCCCAAGAGACCCAGTACTTC.

The V and J genes are TRBV2 and TRBJ2-1; 9 positions agree with TRBD2. Germline CDR1 SNHLY, CDR2 FYNNEI. The CDR3 is 14 residues long. Trimming cost V 5 bases and J 8 bases; bases outside gene matches: 7. CDR3 sequence: CASSSPSGNYEQFF. As DNA, the CDR3 is TGTGCCAGCAGTTCCCCTAGCGGGAATTATGAGCAGTTCTTC.

The CDR3 is CAISEPYSPGGKLDTQYF. The CDR3 DNA sequence: TGTGCCATCAGTGAGCCGTATAGCCCGGGAGGAAAATTGGATACGCAGTATTTT. The chain employs TRBV10-3 and TRBJ2-3; 7 nucleotides line up with TRBD2. Unmatched junction bases numbered 17, after V lost 2 bases and J lost 6 bases. This CDR3 contains 18 residues. The germline gives CDR1 ENHRY, CDR2 SYGVKD.

This clone was observed a handful of times. The chain recombines TRBV19 with TRBJ2-7, with D perhaps assigned TRBD1 or TRBD2 (5 bases each). V lost 3 bases to trimming and J lost 4 bases, with 19 bases between them. CDR1 and CDR2 (germline): LNHDA, SQIVND (reference sequence). This CDR3 is built from 16 residues. In nucleotides, the CDR3 is TGTGCCAGTAGTATGGGGGTTTCCGGGACGGTATACGAGCAGTACTTC. Translated, it gives CASSMGVSGTVYEQYF.

This clone has only a few counts. V usage is TRBV21-1 and J usage is TRBJ2-1; the DNA was not compared with TRBD2, the D call given in the table. TRBV21-1 is noted as a pseudogene. The CDR3 sequence is 15 residues long. The CDR3 sequence is CASSKAPRREAEQFF. DNA of the CDR3: TGTGCCAGCAGCAAAGCTCCCCGACGAGAGGCTGAGCAGTTCTTC.

This chain joins TRBV4-2 and TRBJ2-7; TRBD2 might be the D (6 bases). CDR3 length equals 18 residues. V gave up 1 base and J gave up 3 bases, with 22 bases separating them. Per the germline V gene, CDR1 is LGHNA and CDR2 is YNFKEQ. CDR3 sequence (DNA): TGTGCCAGCAGCCAAGCCCTCATCGGGGGTACTCTAGGCTACGAGCAGTACTTC. Amino acid sequence: CASSQALIGGTLGYEQYF.

The chain joins TRBV6-8 to TRBJ2-3; 7 positions agree with TRBD2. The V gene's germline CDR1 is MNHGY and CDR2 SAAAGT. Unmatched junction bases numbered 11, after V lost 2 bases and J lost 6 bases. CDR3 length: 16 amino acids. CDR3 region: CASSYRRELGLDTQYF. CDR3 bases: TGTGCCAGCAGTTACCGGCGGGAGTTGGGGCTCGATACGCAGTATTTT.

The CDR3 region is CASSPRGQQNTEAFF. The CDR3, as DNA: TGTGCCAGCTCACCACGCGGACAGCAGAACACTGAAGCTTTCTTT. The rearrangement joins TRBV18 to TRBJ1-1, with a tentative D call TRBD1 (6 bases). Trimming left V 1 base short and J 1 base short, with 10 bases between. The CDR3 loop spans 15 amino acids. Per germline, CDR1 KGHSH and CDR2 LQKENI.

As for this clone: Other nucleotide sequences in the sample specify the same CDR3. The V gene is TRBV6-6, the J gene TRBJ1-5, with D possibly TRBD1 on 5 matching bases. Germline CDR1 reads MNHNY; CDR2 reads SVGAGI (reference sequence). CDR3 length: 12 residues. Trimming cost V 5 bases and J 4 bases, with 6 bases left between them. The CDR3 DNA reads as TGTGCCAGCAGTGGGGCTAATCAGCCCCAGCATTTT. Translated: CASSGANQPQHF.

The rearrangement links TRBV19 to TRBJ2-1, with D unresolved. Germline V gene data show CDR1 as LNHDA and CDR2 as SQIVND (reference sequence). Trimming removed 3 bases from V and 5 bases from J, with 11 bases in between. The CDR3 loop spans 14 amino acids. CDR3 loop: CASSMSLDNNEQFF. CDR3 DNA sequence: TGTGCCAGTAGTATGTCCCTGGATAACAATGAGCAGTTCTTC.

This clone was observed a handful of times. The chain couples TRBV18 to TRBJ2-1, with 8 bases identical to TRBD1. V was pared by 4 bases and J by 4 bases, with 6 bases of the junction left unmatched. The length of the CDR3 is 15 residues. Per germline, CDR1 KGHSH and CDR2 LQKENI. The CDR3 DNA reads TGTGCCAGCTCACGGAACAGGGGGGCATACAATGAGCAGTTCTTC. Its protein is CASSRNRGAYNEQFF.

The chain carries TRBV20-1 and TRBJ2-7, with D perhaps matching TRBD1 (5 bases). The V gene lost 4 bases and the J gene lost 3 bases, with 7 bases spanning the gap. The CDR3 covers 11 residues. Germline V gene lookup returns CDR1 DFQATT and CDR2 SNEGSKA (reference sequence). The CDR3 here is CSAMDIYEQYF. For the CDR3, the DNA is TGCAGTGCTATGGACATCTACGAGCAGTACTTC.

The V and J genes are TRBV5-1 and TRBJ2-7; 7 bases agree with TRBD1. Germline V CDR1 and CDR2: SGHRS, YFSETQ. The CDR3 totals 15 residues. J lost 2 bases, V lost 1 base, and 6 bases had no gene match. The CDR3 protein is CASSLPGQSAYEQYF. CDR3 nucleotides: TGCGCCAGCAGCTTGCCGGGACAGTCGGCCTACGAGCAGTACTTC.